A single sample gave rise to the 28 T cell receptor beta chains below, sequenced in a study of lymphopenia after photon versus proton radiotherapy. TCRdb's copy holds only in-frame clones and misses some; the assay was immunoSEQ multiplex PCR. The sample gives 39,000 or so clones, around 90% of which show up once; 12% to 15% is in the top ten. The specimen was peripheral blood, collected from a patient treated with photon-based radiotherapy. Every receptor here comes from a man aged 60 to 69 with cholangiocarcinoma.

The V and J genes are TRBV6-5 and TRBJ2-1, with no clear D. With 2 bases removed from V and 10 bases from J, the gap between germline ends came to 12 bases. CDR1 is MNHEY, CDR2 SVGAGI, per germline. There are 13 residues in the CDR3. The CDR3 sequence is CASSYVSAKEQFF. The CDR3 DNA sequence: TGTGCCAGCAGTTACGTGTCCGCAAAAGAGCAGTTCTTC.

This clone was seen just once. This chain links TRBV15 with TRBJ1-5; D ambiguous. Germline assignment: CDR1 LNHNV and CDR2 YYDKDF (reference sequence). This CDR3 has 13 amino acids. The V and J ends lost 4 bases and 4 bases respectively, with 8 bases between them. CDR3: CATSTTRNQPQHF. CDR3 coding DNA: TGTGCCACCAGCACGACACGGAATCAGCCCCAGCATTTT.

This chain connects TRBV6-5 to TRBJ2-3; 9 bases agree with TRBD1. Trimming removed 6 bases from V and 3 bases from J; junction bases left unmatched: 7. The CDR3 sequence is 15 residues long. CDR1 and CDR2 (germline): MNHEY, SVGAGI. The CDR3 DNA follows: TGTGCCAGCAGAACAGGGGGCGAAGGGACAGATACGCAGTATTTT. Its translation: CASRTGGEGTDTQYF.

This clone was picked up one time. The rearrangement joins TRBV18 to TRBJ1-6; the match to TRBD1 covers 7 bases. CDR3 length: 15 amino acids. Germline V CDR1 and CDR2: KGHSH, LQKENI. V trimming: 2 bases; J trimming: 5 bases; junction bases outside the gene matches: 3. The CDR3, as DNA: TGTGCCAGCTCACCAGTAACAGGGGATAATTCACCCCTCCACTTT. It codes for CASSPVTGDNSPLHF.

This sequence joins TRBV27 and TRBJ1-5; 7 bases line up with TRBD1. Germline values: CDR1 MNHEY, CDR2 SMNVEV (reference sequence). The CDR3 has 15 amino acids. V lost 6 bases to trimming and J lost 1 base; unmatched junction nucleotides: 6. The CDR3 here is CASREQGRSNQPQHF. CDR3 nucleotide sequence: TGTGCCAGCAGAGAACAGGGGAGAAGCAATCAGCCCCAGCATTTT.

This chain links TRBV19 with TRBJ2-5, with 7 bases aligning to TRBD2. Germline trimming cut 6 bases from V and 2 bases from J; bases unmatched to any gene: 15. The length of the CDR3 is 17 residues. Germline loops: CDR1 LNHDA, CDR2 SQIVND (reference sequence). CDR3 DNA sequence: TGTGCCAGTAGCACCGGGACTACTGGTGGGGGGCAAGAGACCCAGTACTTC. Protein: CASSTGTTGGGQETQYF.

The rearrangement links TRBV7-6 to TRBJ2-2; D tentatively reads TRBD1 or TRBD2 (6 bases each). There are 13 residues in the CDR3. Germline CDR1 is SGHVS and CDR2 is FNYEAQ. V was cut by 5 bases and J by 4 bases, with 8 bases left in between. CDR3 nucleotide sequence: TGTGCCAGCAGCAGGGGGGCCACCGGGGAGCTGTTTTTT. It specifies CASSRGATGELFF. Complete variable domain (other parts from reference TRBV7-6 and TRBJ2-2): GAGVSQSPRYKVTKRGQDVALRCDPISGHVSLYWYRQALGQGPEFLTYFNYEAQQDKSGLPNDRFSAERPEGSISTLTIQRTEQRDSAMYRCASSRGATGELFFGEGSRLTVL.

The chain employs TRBV16 and TRBJ1-4, with D possibly being TRBD1 (6 bases). CDR1 is KGHSY, CDR2 FQNENV, per germline. Trimming cost V 0 bases and J 3 bases, with 8 bases left between them. The CDR3 extends over 15 amino acids. In DNA form, the CDR3 reads TGTGCCAGCAGCCAATCGGGGGCAGCTAATGAAAAACTGTTTTTT. Encoded protein: CASSQSGAANEKLFF.

The chain couples TRBV18 to TRBJ2-1; 7 positions match TRBD2. CDR1 and CDR2 (germline): KGHSH, LQKENI. The V segment lost 3 bases and the J segment 12 bases; nucleotides outside the gene matches: 17. The CDR3 is 16 residues long. CDR3 in DNA: TGTGCCAGCTCACCTGGTCGCACTAGCGCGTCATTCTTGCAGTTCTTC. Translating gives CASSPGRTSASFLQFF.

This chain uses TRBV5-1 with TRBJ2-2, with 9 bases matching TRBD1. J lost 5 bases, V lost 2 bases, and 4 bases had no gene match. The CDR3 spans 15 residues. In germline, CDR1 is SGHRS, CDR2 YFSETQ. Here the CDR3 DNA reads TGCGCCAGCAGCTTCGGCGGGACAGGGACCGGGGAGCTGTTTTTT. Translation gives CASSFGGTGTGELFF.

The rearrangement links TRBV11-3 to TRBJ2-3; 7 bases agree with TRBD2. The CDR3 loop spans 17 amino acids. Per germline, CDR1 SGHNT and CDR2 YENEEA. V lost 1 base to trimming and J lost 1 base; unmatched junction nucleotides: 8. This CDR3 reads CASSLGIGGDRTDTQYF. In nucleotides, the CDR3 is TGTGCCAGCAGCTTAGGCATTGGGGGGGATCGCACAGATACGCAGTATTTT.

CDR3 residues: CASSLATGGGTDTQYF. CDR3 DNA sequence: TGTGCCAGCAGCTTAGCGACGGGGGGGGGCACAGATACGCAGTATTTT. The chain employs TRBV7-2 and TRBJ2-3, with TRBD2 identical over 8 bases. V lost 0 bases and J lost 1; bases outside the gene matches: 3. In germline, CDR1 is SGHTA, CDR2 FQGNSA. This CDR3 spans 16 amino acids.

A remark on this clone: Distinct nucleotide sequences in the sample also encode this CDR3. The chain is built from TRBV7-3 and TRBJ2-2; D gene ambiguous. CDR1 and CDR2 from the germline V gene are SGHTA and FQGTGA. Trimming stripped 2 bases from V and 1 base from J, with 5 bases between. The CDR3 is 14 amino acids. CDR3 in amino acids: CASSLSRNTGELFF. The DNA of the CDR3 is TGTGCCAGCAGCTTATCGAGGAACACCGGGGAGCTGTTTTTT.

This chain links TRBV5-1 with TRBJ1-2, with a weak D call TRBD1 (5 bases). The CDR3 extends over 14 amino acids. Germline V gene lookup returns CDR1 SGHRS and CDR2 YFSETQ. V lost 1 base and J 8 bases, leaving 15 bases between the germline ends. CDR3 region: CASSLFSGAGGYTF. The CDR3 nucleotides are TGCGCCAGCAGCTTGTTTTCCGGGGCAGGCGGCTACACCTTC.

V gene TRBV5-1 combines with J gene TRBJ2-3; a possible D gene is TRBD1 (7 bases). Germline loops: CDR1 SGHRS, CDR2 YFSETQ. V shed 0 bases and J shed 2 bases, with 13 bases lying between them. The CDR3 consists of 16 residues. This chain's CDR3 is CASSLGGGGPTDTQYF. The DNA of the CDR3 is TGCGCCAGCAGCTTGGGTGGAGGGGGCCCCACAGATACGCAGTATTTT.

The chain joins TRBV7-9 to TRBJ2-3, with no clear D. The V end lost 1 base, the J end lost 0 bases, and 11 bases lay between the germline ends. This CDR3 has 16 amino acids. The germline V gene encodes CDR1 SEHNR and CDR2 FQNEAQ (reference sequence). DNA for the CDR3: TGTGCCAGCAGCTTAGGGCAAGCGACTAGCACAGATACGCAGTATTTT. Translation: CASSLGQATSTDTQYF.

This sequence joins TRBV10-3 and TRBJ2-2; TRBD1 aligns across 8 bases. In germline, CDR1 is ENHRY, CDR2 SYGVKD. The CDR3 extends over 14 amino acids. With 5 bases clipped from V and 6 bases from J, the junction kept 5 bases outside the gene matches. CDR3 DNA sequence: TGTGCCATCAGTTTGGGACAGGAATCCGGGGAGCTGTTTTTT. Its protein is CAISLGQESGELFF.

A few counts support this clone. The chain carries TRBV9 and TRBJ2-7; TRBD1 agrees at 9 bases. This CDR3 is built from 15 residues. Germline V gene lookup returns CDR1 SGDLS and CDR2 YYNGEE. The ends lost 0 bases at V and 6 bases at J; junction bases unmatched: 7. CDR3 sequence (DNA): TGTGCCAGCAGCGTAGCTGGGGGGGGACAGGGCGAGCAGTACTTC. The encoded protein is CASSVAGGGQGEQYF.

The genes are TRBV27 and TRBJ1-2, with 7 nucleotides matching TRBD1. The CDR3 extends over 16 amino acids. V trimming: 8 bases; J trimming: 6 bases; junction bases outside the gene matches: 18. The germline V gene encodes CDR1 MNHEY and CDR2 SMNVEV (reference sequence). The CDR3 nucleotides are TGTGCCAGCGGACTCTACCCGTCCCAGGGGGTGGATGGCTACACCTTC. Its protein is CASGLYPSQGVDGYTF.

This clone was recorded only once. The chain uses TRBV7-2 and TRBJ1-6, with D hard to call. The germline V and J ends were trimmed by 10 bases and 0 bases, with 10 bases remaining between them. CDR1 is SGHTA, CDR2 FQGNSA, per germline. The CDR3 is 14 residues long. This CDR3 reads CAIPGSSYNSPLHF. CDR3 nucleotide sequence: TGTGCCATCCCCGGGAGCTCCTATAATTCACCCCTCCACTTT.

This clone has just one count. The J gene is TRBJ2-1, the V gene TRBV2, with 8 bases aligning to TRBD2. The V gene's germline CDR1 is SNHLY and CDR2 FYNNEI. V lost 6 bases and J lost 0; bases outside the gene matches: 1. The CDR3 is 14 amino acids. The CDR3 sequence: CASRGTSSYNEQFF. In DNA, the CDR3 is TGTGCCAGCAGAGGGACTAGCTCCTACAATGAGCAGTTCTTC. The variable domain in full, completed from reference TRBV2 and TRBJ2-1, reads EPEVTQTPSHQVTQMGQEVILRCVPISNHLYFYWYRQILGQKVEFLVSFYNNEISEKSEIFDDQFSVERPDGSNFTLKIRSTKLEDSAMYFCASRGTSSYNEQFFGPGTRLTVL.

The chain couples TRBV5-1 to TRBJ1-1, with TRBD1 as a possible D gene (6 bases). The CDR3 totals 15 residues. CDR1 is SGHRS, CDR2 YFSETQ, per germline. The V end lost 0 bases, the J end lost 11 bases, and 20 bases lay between the germline ends. CDR3 residues: CASSLEPITGPSAFF. In DNA form, the CDR3 reads TGCGCCAGCAGCTTGGAGCCCATTACAGGGCCTTCTGCTTTCTTT.

This rearrangement joins TRBV19 to TRBJ2-1, with 7 bases matching TRBD2. Germline V gene sequence: CDR1 LNHDA, CDR2 SQIVND (reference sequence). The CDR3 loop spans 15 amino acids. The trim removed 1 base at V and 2 bases at J, leaving 2 bases unmatched. CDR3 nucleotides: TGTGCCAGTAGTATAGCAGGGAGGGCCTACAATGAGCAGTTCTTC. This codes for CASSIAGRAYNEQFF.

V and J are TRBV29-1 and TRBJ1-1; weak D call: TRBD1 (5 bases). Trimming removed 2 bases at V and 1 base at J, with 11 bases between. This CDR3 region has 14 residues. In germline, CDR1 is SQVTM, CDR2 ANQGSEA. This CDR3 is CSVEFRVGNTEAFF. DNA of the CDR3: TGCAGCGTTGAATTCAGGGTAGGGAACACTGAAGCTTTCTTT.

Only one count was recorded for this clone. The chain carries TRBV2 and TRBJ2-7; D not resolved. Germline V CDR1 and CDR2: SNHLY, FYNNEI. CDR3 size: 15 residues. The germline V and J ends were trimmed by 2 bases and 0 bases, with 11 bases remaining between them. CDR3 DNA: TGTGCCAGCAGTGAATTGGGCTCGAGCTCCTACGAGCAGTACTTC. Translated, it gives CASSELGSSSYEQYF.

The chain uses TRBV6-1 and TRBJ1-4; 9 nucleotides match TRBD1. With V trimmed by 6 bases and J by 8 bases, 10 bases remained unmatched. This CDR3 comprises 15 residues. Germline loops: CDR1 MNHNS, CDR2 SASEGT. CDR3 amino acids: CASRYGTGLEEKLFF. CDR3 nucleotide sequence: TGTGCCAGCAGATACGGGACAGGGCTGGAAGAAAAACTGTTTTTT.

This chain joins TRBV28 and TRBJ2-5, with 9 nucleotides matching TRBD1. Trimming took 5 bases from V and 4 from J; bases not matched to a gene: 8. CDR3 length equals 15 residues. Germline values: CDR1 MDHEN, CDR2 SYDVKM. This CDR3 is CASSLPGQGVETQYF. CDR3 sequence (DNA): TGTGCCAGCAGTCTCCCGGGACAGGGCGTAGAGACCCAGTACTTC.

The rearrangement links TRBV28 to TRBJ2-5; TRBD1 agrees at 7 bases. The J segment lost 1 base and the V segment lost 7 bases, leaving 6 bases of the junction unmatched. This CDR3 is 14 amino acids long. The germline V gene encodes CDR1 MDHEN and CDR2 SYDVKM. DNA of the CDR3: TGTGCCAGCAAGCCCCCAGGGGGCCAAGAGACCCAGTACTTC. Protein sequence: CASKPPGGQETQYF.